One sample yielded the 2 T cell receptor beta chains listed below, sequenced in a study of shared clonotypes between healthy human individuals (TCRdb year 2020). Library generation was performed with the immunoSEQ multiplex PCR assay. TCRdb stores this immuneACCESS table with in-frame sequences only. Part of the clones is absent; in the studies checked, under half of the shortfall reflects unresolved V genes, and no reason is known for the rest. The sample contains 750,000 to 1,000,000 clones, 85% to 95% of them found a single time. 20% to 30% of the sample goes to the ten largest clones. For the CD8 naive samples, CD45RO-negative cells were positively selected for CCR7, yielding a CD45RA+CCR7+ population from which TemRA cells were excluded. Sequencing was performed on naive CD8+ T cells sorted from blood. The intended sense of this specimen's cell subset or site label: CD45RA+CCR7+. The source is a man aged 25-40 years in good health.

J is TRBJ2-3 and V is TRBV27, with TRBD2 matching 12 bases. The CDR3 has 19 residues. The germline V gene encodes CDR1 MNHEY and CDR2 SMNVEV (reference sequence). Germline trimming cut 2 bases from V and 0 bases from J; bases unmatched to any gene: 9. The CDR3 nucleotides read TGTGCCAGCAGTTTAGGGGGACTAGCGGGCTTCCAAAGCACAGATACGCAGTATTTT. Its translation: CASSLGGLAGFQSTDTQYF.

The chain links TRBV10-1 to TRBJ2-3; D is undetermined. The CDR3 runs 15 residues. Germline V gene data show CDR1 as WNHNN and CDR2 as SYGVQD (reference sequence). V lost 10 bases to trimming and J lost 2 bases, with 19 bases between them. CDR3 in DNA: TGCGCCAACGAGAATGAAGCGAAAGACACAGATACGCAGTATTTT. It encodes CANENEAKDTDTQYF.